The clone carrying this TCR beta chain appeared once. Its antigen is currently unknown. TCRdb processed the reads anew with MiXCR; each CDR3 protein has one entry. The sample consists of about 220,000 distinct CDR3 sequences, 35% to 40% of them appearing once. These data come from a study of T cell repertoires in cytomegalovirus infection. General observations from the study: It was HLA-C-restricted CMV-specific TCR beta clonotypes that dominated the response ex vivo.

After removal of 4 bases from V and 6 bases from J, the junction contained 9 bases not matched to a gene. CDR3 length: 14 residues. The V gene's germline CDR1 is ENHRY and CDR2 SYGVKD. This TCR was recovered from a human donor in good health (CMV status not recorded). Some clones in this sample may be carry-over from other donors' samples. The chain joins TRBV10-3 to TRBJ2-7, with 7 bases aligning to TRBD2. Sequencing used CD8+ T cells from cultured PBMCs, obtained from culture after CMV antigen stimulation. CDR3 residues: CAISAGEGLSEQYF. The CDR3 DNA reads as TGTGCCATCAGTGCGGGGGAGGGCCTAAGCGAGCAGTACTTC.